The rows below give T cell receptor beta chains drawn from one sample of a study of blood T cells in healthy people across ages. TCRdb analysed the 5' RACE reads with MiXCR anew, one entry per CDR3 protein. The profile covers about a million distinct CDR3 sequences, with roughly 51% appearing a single time and roughly 23% taken by the ten largest. Sequenced material: blood. The receptor set was obtained from a woman in her fifties or sixties in good health. Both conserved end residues are part of each CDR3. A D gene is named only where the DNA matches it firmly. Not all rows give a size; the values are once, few, many and, for expanded clones, a class.

D | size | J | V | DNA | CDR3
TRBD2 | many | TRBJ2-3 | TRBV7-2 | TGTGCCAGCAGCCCTACTAGCGGGAGCGCAGATACGCAGTATTTT | CASSPTSGSADTQYF
TRBD2 | once | TRBJ2-4 | TRBV20-1 | TGCAGTGCTAGGATTGGCGGGAGCTACAATGAGCAGTACTTC | CSARIGGSYNEQYF
. | . | TRBJ2-7 | TRBV4-1 | TGCGCCAGCAGGCAGCACCGGGACGGCAACTACGAGCAGTACTTC | CASRQHRDGNYEQYF
TRBD2 | few | TRBJ2-5 | TRBV10-3 | TGTGCCATCAGTGACGCTACTAGCGGAGACTTAAGTCAAGAGACCCAGTACTTC | CAISDATSGDLSQETQYF
. | . | TRBJ2-5 | TRBV3-1 | TGTGCCAGCAGCCAAGCCCTGGGTTGGCCCCAGTACTTC | CASSQALGWPQYF
TRBD1 | . | TRBJ1-2 | TRBV2 | TGTGCCAGCAGTGAAGGACAGGGGGCTTCCTATGGCTACACCTTC | CASSEGQGASYGYTF
TRBD1 | many | TRBJ2-7 | TRBV10-2 | TGCGCCAGCAGTGCCCGAAGGGGGCAAGAGGTAGCAAATTACGAGCAGTACTTC | CASSARRGQEVANYEQYF
. | . | TRBJ1-1 | TRBV2 | TGTGCCAGCAGTGAAATGGGAGGGGGGATCACTGAAGCTTTCTTT | CASSEMGGGITEAFF
. | many | TRBJ2-5 | TRBV25-1 | TGTGCCAGCAGTCTCTTAACCGGGAGTGAGACCCAGTACTTC | CASSLLTGSETQYF
TRBD1 | . | TRBJ1-2 | TRBV5-1 | TGCGCCAGCAGCATGGGACAGGGTTACTATGGCTACACCTTC | CASSMGQGYYGYTF
. | . | TRBJ1-2 | TRBV7-2 | TGTGCCAGCAGCTCCCCCATCGATATGAGCTATGGCTACACCTTC | CASSSPIDMSYGYTF
. | . | TRBJ2-6 | TRBV10-1 | TGCGCCAGCAGAGTACGGGGCTCTGGGGCCAACGTCCTGACTTTC | CASRVRGSGANVLTF